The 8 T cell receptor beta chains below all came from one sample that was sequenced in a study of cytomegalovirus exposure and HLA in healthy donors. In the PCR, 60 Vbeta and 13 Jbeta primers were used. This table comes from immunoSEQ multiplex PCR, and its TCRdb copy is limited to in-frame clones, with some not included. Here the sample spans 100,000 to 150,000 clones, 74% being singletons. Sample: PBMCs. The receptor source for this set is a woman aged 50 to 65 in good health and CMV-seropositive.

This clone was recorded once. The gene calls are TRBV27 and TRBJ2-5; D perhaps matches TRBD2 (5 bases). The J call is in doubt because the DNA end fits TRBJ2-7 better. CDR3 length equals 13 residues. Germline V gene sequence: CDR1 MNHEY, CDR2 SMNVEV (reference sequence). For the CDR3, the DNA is TGTGCCAGCAGTCTACACGGGGAAGCCGAGCAGTACTTC. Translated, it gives CASSLHGEAEQYF.

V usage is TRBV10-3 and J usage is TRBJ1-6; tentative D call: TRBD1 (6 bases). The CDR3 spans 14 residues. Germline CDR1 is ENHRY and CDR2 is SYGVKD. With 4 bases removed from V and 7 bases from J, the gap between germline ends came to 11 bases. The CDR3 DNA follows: TGTGCCATCAGTGTTGACAGGTCGAATTCACCCCTCCACTTT. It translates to CAISVDRSNSPLHF.

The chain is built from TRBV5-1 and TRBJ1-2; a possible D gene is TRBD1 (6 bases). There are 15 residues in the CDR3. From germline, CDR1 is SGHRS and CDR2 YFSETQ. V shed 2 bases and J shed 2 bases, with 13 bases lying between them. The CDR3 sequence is CASSLQGGQNYGYTF. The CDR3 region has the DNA TGCGCCAGCAGCTTACAGGGCGGACAGAACTATGGCTACACCTTC.

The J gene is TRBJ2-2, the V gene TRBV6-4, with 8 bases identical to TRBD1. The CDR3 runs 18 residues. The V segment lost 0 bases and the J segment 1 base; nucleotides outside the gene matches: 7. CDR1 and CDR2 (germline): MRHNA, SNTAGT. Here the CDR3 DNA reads TGTGCCAGCAGTGACTCACAAACCGGGACAGGGAACACCGGGGAGCTGTTTTTT. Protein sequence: CASSDSQTGTGNTGELFF.

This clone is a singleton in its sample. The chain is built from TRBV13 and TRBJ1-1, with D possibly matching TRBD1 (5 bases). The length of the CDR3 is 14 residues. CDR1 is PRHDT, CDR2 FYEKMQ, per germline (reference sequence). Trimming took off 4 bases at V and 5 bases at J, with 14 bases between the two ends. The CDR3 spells CASSWGRGGTEAFF. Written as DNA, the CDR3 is TGTGCCAGCAGCTGGGGTCGTGGGGGGACTGAAGCTTTCTTT.

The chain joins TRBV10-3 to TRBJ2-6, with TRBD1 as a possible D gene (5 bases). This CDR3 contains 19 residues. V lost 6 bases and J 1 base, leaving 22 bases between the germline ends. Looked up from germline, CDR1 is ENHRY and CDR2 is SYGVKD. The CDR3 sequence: CAIRNKQVQILSGANVLTF. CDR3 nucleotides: TGTGCCATCAGGAACAAACAGGTGCAGATACTGTCTGGGGCCAACGTCCTGACTTTC.

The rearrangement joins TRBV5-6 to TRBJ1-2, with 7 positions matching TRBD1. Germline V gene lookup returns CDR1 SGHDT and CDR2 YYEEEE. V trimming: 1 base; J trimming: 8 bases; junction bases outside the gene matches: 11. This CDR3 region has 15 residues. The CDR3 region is CASSLWGAGGGGYTF. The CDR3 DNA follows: TGTGCCAGCAGCTTGTGGGGGGCAGGGGGAGGAGGCTACACCTTC.

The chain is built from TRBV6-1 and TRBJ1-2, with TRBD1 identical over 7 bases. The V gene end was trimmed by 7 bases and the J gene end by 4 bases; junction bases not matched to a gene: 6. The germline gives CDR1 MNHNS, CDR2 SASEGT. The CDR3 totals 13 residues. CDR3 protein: CASTEGAVYGYTF. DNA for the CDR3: TGTGCCAGCACCGAGGGGGCAGTCTATGGCTACACCTTC.